A single sample gave rise to the 21 T cell receptor beta chains below, sequenced in a study of blood T cell repertoires in COVID-19. The repertoire was sequenced with immunoSEQ multiplex PCR; TCRdb's copy has only in-frame clones and lacks some. The table includes 450,000 to 500,000 clones, around 85% detected once. Sequencing was done on a sample of peripheral blood. Receptors originate from a human donor in a cohort sampled during active COVID-19.

The V call is TRBV28, the J call TRBJ1-2; 7 nucleotides match TRBD1. Trimming removed 5 bases from V and 4 bases from J; junction bases left unmatched: 7. Germline assignment: CDR1 MDHEN and CDR2 SYDVKM. The CDR3 has 14 residues. In DNA, the CDR3 is TGTGCCAGCAGTACACAGACAGGGACCTATGGCTACACCTTC. Protein sequence: CASSTQTGTYGYTF.

Details on this clone: At one end the junction does not follow the germline gene, possibly because of a read error. This chain connects TRBV7-7 to TRBJ2-5; 11 nucleotides match TRBD2. The CDR3 spans 15 residues. CDR1 SSHAT and CDR2 FNYEAQ come from the germline V gene (reference sequence). The CDR3 region is CASSFSSSGRETQYF. CDR3 bases: TGTGCTAGCAGCTTCTCGTCTAGCGGGAGGGAGACCCAGTACTTC.

This chain uses TRBV6-2 or TRBV6-3 with TRBJ1-1; D not certain. The CDR3 is 15 residues long. Germline V gene sequence: CDR1 MNHEY, CDR2 SVGEGT. The ends were cut back, 0 bases at V and 10 bases at J, with 18 bases in the middle. The CDR3: CASSYSSPSSFVAFF. The CDR3 nucleotides read TGTGCCAGCAGTTACTCGAGTCCGAGCTCCTTCGTAGCTTTCTTT.

The chain carries TRBV5-6 and TRBJ2-5, with 7 nucleotides matching TRBD1. This CDR3 contains 15 residues. J was trimmed by 2 bases and V by 1 base; bases with no gene match: 5. In germline, CDR1 is SGHDT, CDR2 YYEEEE. The CDR3 nucleotides read TGTGCCAGCAGCTTGAGCGGCAGGGGGCAAGAGACCCAGTACTTC. Its protein is CASSLSGRGQETQYF.

The chain combines TRBV28 with TRBJ2-1; 16 positions agree with TRBD2. CDR1 and CDR2 (germline): MDHEN, SYDVKM. This CDR3 contains 16 residues. J lost 9 bases, V lost 5 bases, and 7 bases had no gene match. CDR3 in DNA: TGTGCCAGCAGTCCGGGACTAGCGGGAGGGGTAGGTGAGCAGTTCTTC. This encodes CASSPGLAGGVGEQFF.

This clone came up once. V and J are TRBV19 and TRBJ1-5; the D gene is possibly TRBD1 (6 bases). Looked up from germline, CDR1 is LNHDA and CDR2 is SQIVND (reference sequence). The CDR3 totals 15 residues. Trimming cost V 5 bases and J 4 bases, with 15 bases left between them. The CDR3 bases are TGTGCCAGTAGTTCAGGACAGTGGGGAAATCAGCCCCAGCATTTT. It codes for CASSSGQWGNQPQHF.

V and J are TRBV27 and TRBJ2-7, with 12 bases aligning to TRBD1. There are 15 residues in the CDR3. Germline V gives CDR1 MNHEY, CDR2 SMNVEV (reference sequence). V trimming: 6 bases; J trimming: 4 bases; junction bases outside the gene matches: 7. The CDR3 DNA reads as TGTGCCAGCAGCACGGGACAGGGGGCTTTTTACGAGCAGTACTTC. Protein: CASSTGQGAFYEQYF.

The gene calls are TRBV7-2 and TRBJ2-7; 8 nucleotides align to TRBD1. Germline CDR1 reads SGHTA; CDR2 reads FQGNSA. The CDR3 extends over 16 amino acids. The V gene end was trimmed by 6 bases and the J gene end by 1 base; junction bases not matched to a gene: 11. The CDR3 is CASRFTSGTGSYEQYF. The CDR3 DNA reads as TGTGCCAGCAGGTTTACCTCCGGGACAGGTTCCTACGAGCAGTACTTC.

This clone was detected many times. This chain joins TRBV2 and TRBJ1-5; no clear D. In germline, CDR1 is SNHLY, CDR2 FYNNEI. Trimming shortened V by 5 bases and J by 0 bases, and 8 bases separated the two germline ends. This CDR3 is 14 amino acids long. CDR3 loop: CASSRDVSNQPQHF. In nucleotides, the CDR3 is TGTGCCAGCAGTCGGGATGTTAGCAATCAGCCCCAGCATTTT.

The chain couples TRBV6-5 to TRBJ2-5; 9 positions match TRBD2. The CDR3 is 16 residues long. In germline, CDR1 is MNHEY, CDR2 SVGAGI. The V segment lost 0 bases and the J segment 5 bases; nucleotides outside the gene matches: 7. The CDR3 DNA is TGTGCCAGCAGTTACTCTAGCGGGAGATTGAGGGAGACCCAGTACTTC. Translating it yields CASSYSSGRLRETQYF.

The V and J genes are TRBV9 and TRBJ2-2; TRBD1 is a possible D gene (6 bases). V was cut by 4 bases and J by 6 bases, with 16 bases left in between. Germline V gene lookup returns CDR1 SGDLS and CDR2 YYNGEE. The CDR3 runs 15 residues. CDR3 region: CASSTRYRVPGELFF. The CDR3 DNA follows: TGTGCCAGCAGCACGCGATACAGGGTTCCCGGGGAGCTGTTTTTT.

This clone was found once. The V call is TRBV19, the J call TRBJ2-3, with 7 bases aligning to TRBD2. Germline V gives CDR1 LNHDA, CDR2 SQIVND (reference sequence). This CDR3 comprises 17 residues. With V trimmed by 3 bases and J by 1 base, 10 bases remained unmatched. The CDR3 loop is CASSISRGRAGTDTQYF. CDR3 sequence (DNA): TGTGCCAGTAGTATTTCCCGTGGGAGGGCCGGCACAGATACGCAGTATTTT.

This clone was seen just once. The chain recombines TRBV6-5 with TRBJ1-3; 7 bases are shared with TRBD1. The V segment lost 2 bases and the J segment 0 bases; nucleotides outside the gene matches: 4. Germline-derived CDR1 and CDR2 are MNHEY and SVGAGI. The CDR3 extends over 16 amino acids. In DNA, the CDR3 is TGTGCCAGCAGTTACGGGACAGCCGACTCTGGAAACACCATATATTTT. Translated: CASSYGTADSGNTIYF.

A remark on this clone: Other DNA variants within this sample encode the same CDR3. The V call is TRBV18, the J call TRBJ1-5; 7 bases agree with TRBD1. The V segment lost 3 bases and the J segment 3 bases; nucleotides outside the gene matches: 5. In germline, CDR1 is KGHSH, CDR2 LQKENI. There are 15 residues in the CDR3. The CDR3 DNA is TGTGCCAGCTCACCCACAGGGGTAATCAATCAGCCCCAGCATTTT. It encodes CASSPTGVINQPQHF.

The V gene is TRBV13, the J gene TRBJ2-6; maybe TRBD1 (6 bases). V was trimmed by 5 bases and J by 3 bases, leaving 26 bases between them. Germline-derived CDR1 and CDR2 are PRHDT and FYEKMQ (reference sequence). This CDR3 comprises 20 residues. The CDR3 DNA follows: TGTGCCAGCAGCAGGGCAGAGACCCGGCAGGGGATTGGTGGGGCCAACGTCCTGACTTTC. The encoded protein is CASSRAETRQGIGGANVLTF.

In its sample, this clone was seen a few times. The genes are TRBV27 and TRBJ1-5; 12 bases are shared with TRBD1. The CDR3 spans 15 residues. Germline assignment: CDR1 MNHEY and CDR2 SMNVEV (reference sequence). The trim removed 6 bases at V and 10 bases at J, leaving 10 bases unmatched. This chain's CDR3 is CASSYSGTGGDPQHF. Here the CDR3 DNA reads TGTGCCAGCAGCTATTCCGGGACAGGGGGCGACCCCCAGCATTTT.

This clone has a handful of counts. V is TRBV6-5 and J is TRBJ1-2; 8 nucleotides line up with TRBD1. The CDR3 consists of 14 residues. The junction had 5 bases not matched to a gene; V was cut back by 3 bases and J by 5 bases. The germline CDR1 and CDR2 sequences are MNHEY and SVGAGI. CDR3 in DNA: TGTGCCAGCAGTTATGGGACAGGCGCATATGGCTACACCTTC. Translation: CASSYGTGAYGYTF.

V gene TRBV7-3 combines with J gene TRBJ2-2, with 12 bases lining up with TRBD2. Trimming removed 0 bases from V and 8 bases from J; junction bases left unmatched: 4. This CDR3 is built from 16 residues. Germline V CDR1 and CDR2: SGHTA, FQGTGA. The CDR3 DNA follows: TGTGCCAGCAGCTTAACGTCAGGACTAGCGGGAGGGGAGCTGTTTTTT. Its protein is CASSLTSGLAGGELFF.

The V gene is TRBV5-8, the J gene TRBJ2-3; 14 bases are shared with TRBD2. Germline CDR1 and CDR2: SGHTS and YDEGEE. Losses at the gene ends were 2 bases for V and 4 bases for J; bases not matched to a gene: 9. The CDR3 length is 18 residues. The CDR3 protein is CASSFRLAGGPGSDTQYF. CDR3 DNA: TGTGCCAGCAGCTTCAGACTAGCGGGAGGGCCAGGGTCAGATACGCAGTATTTT.

There are a few counts of this clone. The J gene is TRBJ1-1, the V gene TRBV19; 10 positions match TRBD1. The CDR3 is 17 amino acids. Losses at the gene ends were 5 bases for V and 3 bases for J; bases not matched to a gene: 12. In germline, CDR1 is LNHDA, CDR2 SQIVND (reference sequence). This CDR3 is CASSSGTGVSWDTEAFF. In DNA form, the CDR3 reads TGTGCCAGTAGTTCCGGGACAGGGGTTAGTTGGGACACTGAAGCTTTCTTT. Variable domain in full (rest from reference TRBV19 and TRBJ1-1): DGGITQSPKYLFRKEGQNVTLSCEQNLNHDAMYWYRQDPGQGLRLIYYSQIVNDFQKGDIAEGYSVSREKKESFPLTVTSAQKNPTAFYLCASSSGTGVSWDTEAFFGQGTRLTVV.

The chain is built from TRBV2 and TRBJ2-3; 10 bases match TRBD2. The CDR3 is made up of 16 amino acids. Germline V CDR1 and CDR2: SNHLY, FYNNEI. The trim removed 2 bases at V and 2 bases at J, leaving 4 bases unmatched. This CDR3 reads CASSEISGRVTDTQYF. The CDR3 nucleotides read TGTGCCAGCAGTGAAATAAGCGGGAGGGTCACAGATACGCAGTATTTT.